One and the same sample provided the 5 T cell receptor beta chains below, sequenced in a study of T cell changes during pregnancy in multiple sclerosis. Sequencing was performed with immunoSEQ multiplex PCR; in TCRdb, only in-frame clones are kept and a portion is missing. Of fewer than 60,000 clones detected, approximately 92% appear once; the ten largest clones hold about 1.2%. Sequenced here: peripheral blood, sampled after pregnancy. Receptor source: a female donor in good health, enrolled as a control in a pregnancy study.

CDR3 residues: CASSLSRPAGTQYF. The CDR3 DNA follows: TGTGCCAGCAGTTTATCGAGGCCGGCCGGTACGCAGTATTTT. The V and J genes are TRBV27 and TRBJ2-3; D gene ambiguous. V dropped 0 bases and J dropped 8 bases, with 12 bases sitting between them. This CDR3 is built from 14 residues. The germline V gene encodes CDR1 MNHEY and CDR2 SMNVEV (reference sequence).

V and J are TRBV19 and TRBJ1-2; the match to TRBD1 covers 9 bases. CDR1 and CDR2 (germline): LNHDA, SQIVND (reference sequence). This CDR3 is 14 amino acids long. J was trimmed by 7 bases and V by 7 bases; bases with no gene match: 10. CDR3 sequence (DNA): TGTGCCAGTACCCTCGGGACAGGGATTGGTGGCTACACCTTC. As protein: CASTLGTGIGGYTF.

J is TRBJ1-2 and V is TRBV10-3; no firm D call. CDR1 and CDR2 from the germline V gene are ENHRY and SYGVKD. The CDR3 runs 15 residues. The V and J ends lost 6 bases and 6 bases respectively, with 20 bases between them. Here the CDR3 DNA reads TGTGCCATCAGCGCTCTCCTCCCGGGAAATAATGGCTACACCTTC. Translating gives CAISALLPGNNGYTF.

The V and J genes are TRBV6-1 and TRBJ1-1; D perhaps matches TRBD1 (5 bases). From germline, CDR1 is MNHNS and CDR2 SASEGT. The V gene lost 7 bases and the J gene lost 5 bases, with 14 bases spanning the gap. CDR3 length equals 13 residues. Written as DNA, the CDR3 is TGTGCCAGCACTTACAGCGGGGGGACTGAAGCTTTCTTT. Its protein product is CASTYSGGTEAFF.

This rearrangement joins TRBV7-8 to TRBJ2-7, with D perhaps matching TRBD2 (6 bases). V dropped 1 base and J dropped 2 bases, with 12 bases sitting between them. This CDR3 region has 15 residues. CDR1 SGHVS and CDR2 FQNEAQ come from the germline V gene. The CDR3 reads CASSLGSGGPYEQYF. CDR3 nucleotides: TGTGCCAGCAGCTTAGGGAGCGGAGGGCCCTACGAGCAGTACTTC.